The source of this T cell receptor (beta chain) is a study of low-dose radiotherapy and immunotherapy resistance in tumors. The sample's time point: before trial treatment. V dropped 0 bases and J dropped 3; count of bases not matched to a gene: 4. The germline CDR1 and CDR2 sequences are LGHDT and YNNKEL (reference sequence). There are 16 residues in the CDR3. Covering alpha and beta chains, TRAV- and TRBV-specific primers were used for the first-strand cDNA. Amplification, which lasted 20 to 25 PCR cycles, used a constant-region primer and V-primer adapter to amplify TCRs. The mRNA that was isolated underwent amplification by in vitro transcription. TCRdb re-called the reads with MiXCR, one entry per CDR3 protein. The sample contains fewer than 95,000 distinct CDR3 sequences, 9.4% of which appear only once. This clonotype was seen ten or more times.

This chain uses TRBV3-1 with TRBJ2-7, with 11 bases that match TRBD2. Sequences were derived from PBMCs, sampled before treatment. This sequence was found in a male donor with prostate cancer. The CDR3: CASSQDPTSGNYEQYF. As DNA, the CDR3 is TGTGCCAGCAGCCAAGACCCGACTAGCGGGAACTACGAGCAGTACTTC.